This T cell receptor beta chain is from a study of CD8 T cells in ankylosing spondylitis. Regarding the study as a whole: Reports say disease-linked clones showed up significantly more in matched ankylosing spondylitis synovial fluid. Disease-linked clones were found to be CD8+ and relatively rare in peripheral blood. Earlier literature documents some of the motif variants in reactive arthritis synovial fluid and blood.

Making the TCR beta libraries involved quantitative 5'-RACE with molecular barcodes. TCRdb redid the calling of the 5' RACE reads with MiXCR, one entry per CDR3 protein. The profile shows about 150,000 distinct CDR3 sequences, roughly 44% of them singletons. This CDR3 has 14 residues. Deletions cut 0 bases from V and 3 bases from J, with 10 bases between. The germline gives CDR1 SGHRS, CDR2 YFSETQ. In regard to this clonotype: Its antigen is unknown.

The TCR was taken from a male donor with ankylosing spondylitis. V and J are TRBV5-1 and TRBJ2-7, with a tentative D call TRBD1 (5 bases). Sequenced input: synovial fluid, either unsorted or a sorted T cell fraction (not recorded which). DNA for the CDR3: TGCGCCAGCAGCTTGGATGCAGGGTTCTACGAGCAGTACTTC. Translated, it gives CASSLDAGFYEQYF.